Following are 25 T cell receptor beta chains from one sample sequenced in a study of blood T cell repertoires in COVID-19. Sequencing used immunoSEQ multiplex PCR; TCRdb keeps in-frame clones, though not all of them. This table has 220,000 or so clones, approximately 83% appearing once. The material sequenced was PBMCs or T cells enriched from blood (not recorded which). These receptors were taken from a woman in her fifties or sixties who had recovered from COVID-19.

The chain recombines TRBV7-8 with TRBJ1-2; D gene uncertain. CDR3 length: 16 residues. Germline loops: CDR1 SGHVS, CDR2 FQNEAQ. The V gene lost 5 bases and the J gene lost 0 bases, with 16 bases spanning the gap. The CDR3 reads CASSRRLEIANYGYTF. CDR3 nucleotides: TGTGCCAGCAGCCGACGACTTGAGATAGCTAACTATGGCTACACCTTC.

V usage is TRBV13 and J usage is TRBJ2-1; D perhaps matches TRBD2 (6 bases). CDR3 length equals 16 residues. V lost 0 bases and J lost 0, with 9 bases in between. Germline V lookup: CDR1 PRHDT, CDR2 FYEKMQ (reference sequence). CDR3 in amino acids: CASSLGEGSSYNEQFF. The CDR3 coding sequence is TGTGCCAGCAGCTTAGGGGAGGGAAGCTCCTACAATGAGCAGTTCTTC.

The rearrangement uses TRBV6-5 and TRBJ1-5, with 8 bases that match TRBD1. Germline CDR1 and CDR2: MNHEY and SVGAGI. The trim removed 5 bases at V and 6 bases at J, leaving 6 bases unmatched. The CDR3 is 14 amino acids. The CDR3 nucleotides are TGTGCCAGCAGTCCCGACAGGGGAAGTCAGCCCCAGCATTTT. Translated, it gives CASSPDRGSQPQHF.

The chain recombines TRBV7-8 with TRBJ1-4; D possibly corresponds to TRBD1 (6 bases). Germline assignment: CDR1 SGHVS and CDR2 FQNEAQ. This CDR3 spans 16 amino acids. V was pared by 3 bases and J by 0 bases, with 11 bases between. DNA for the CDR3: TGTGCCAGCAGCTTCGACAGGCCGACAACTAATGAAAAACTGTTTTTT. Its translation: CASSFDRPTTNEKLFF.

This chain connects TRBV20-1 to TRBJ2-1, with 8 bases fitting TRBD2. With V trimmed by 6 bases and J by 8 bases, 3 bases remained unmatched. The CDR3 spans 11 residues. Germline CDR1 DFQATT, CDR2 SNEGSKA (reference sequence). In DNA form, the CDR3 reads TGCAGTGCAAGACTAGCGTATGAGCAGTTCTTC. Amino acids: CSARLAYEQFF.

This rearrangement joins TRBV5-4 to TRBJ1-4; tentative D call: TRBD1 (5 bases). The V gene's germline CDR1 is SGHNT and CDR2 YYREEE (reference sequence). V lost 3 bases to trimming and J lost 7 bases, with 13 bases between them. CDR3 length: 14 residues. This chain's CDR3 is CASSSRGSSEKLFF. CDR3 coding DNA: TGTGCCAGCAGCTCTAGGGGAAGTAGTGAAAAACTGTTTTTT.

This sequence joins TRBV4-3 and TRBJ2-2, with 9 bases identical to TRBD1. There are 17 residues in the CDR3. The germline V gene encodes CDR1 LGHNA and CDR2 YSLEER. J lost 3 bases, V lost 1 base, and 6 bases had no gene match. The CDR3 spells CASSQGDRVLDTGELFF. CDR3 coding DNA: TGCGCCAGCAGCCAAGGGGACAGGGTGTTGGACACCGGGGAGCTGTTTTTT.

The chain carries TRBV5-1 and TRBJ2-7; D is unresolved. V shed 0 bases and J shed 5 bases, with 21 bases lying between them. There are 17 residues in the CDR3. CDR1 and CDR2 (germline): SGHRS, YFSETQ. For the CDR3, the DNA is TGCGCCAGCAGCTTGGGGGTGACTCCACCTTTCAGCGACGAGCAGTACTTC. Translating it yields CASSLGVTPPFSDEQYF.

The gene calls are TRBV18 and TRBJ2-1, with a possible D match to TRBD2 (5 bases). This CDR3 is built from 13 residues. V was pared by 2 bases and J by 7 bases, with 9 bases between. Germline V lookup: CDR1 KGHSH, CDR2 LQKENI. DNA of the CDR3: TGTGCCAGCTCACCATCGGCGGGTAATGAGCAGTTCTTC. Its protein product is CASSPSAGNEQFF.

This chain connects TRBV30 to TRBJ1-4, with TRBD1 matching 10 bases. This CDR3 is built from 13 residues. J was trimmed by 10 bases and V by 0 bases; bases with no gene match: 2. Germline V lookup: CDR1 GTSNPN, CDR2 SVGIG (reference sequence). CDR3 coding DNA: TGTGCCTGGAGTGTCGGACAGGGGGGAAAACTGTTTTTT. It is translated as CAWSVGQGGKLFF.

The CDR3 loop is CASSLTMNTEAFF. Here the CDR3 DNA reads TGTGCCAGCAGCCTCACAATGAACACTGAAGCTTTCTTT. This chain uses TRBV12-3 or TRBV12-4 with TRBJ1-1; D call uncertain. Trimming removed 6 bases from V and 0 bases from J, with 8 bases in between. This CDR3 region has 13 residues.

The chain is built from TRBV27 and TRBJ1-5; no clear D. CDR1 is MNHEY and CDR2 is SMNVEV in the germline V gene (reference sequence). Trimming took 1 base from V and 8 from J, leaving 15 bases between them. The CDR3 is 15 amino acids. The CDR3 loop reads CASSLWADGREPQHF. CDR3 sequence (DNA): TGTGCCAGCAGTTTATGGGCGGACGGGAGAGAGCCCCAGCATTTT.

The chain joins TRBV5-8 to TRBJ2-1, with 8 bases lining up with TRBD1. CDR3 size: 15 residues. Trimming at V came to 4 bases and at J to 0 bases, leaving 3 bases not matched to a gene. The germline V gene has CDR1 SGHTS and CDR2 YDEGEE. In DNA form, the CDR3 reads TGTGCCAGCAGCCGGACAGGGCTCTCCTACAATGAGCAGTTCTTC. This encodes CASSRTGLSYNEQFF.

The V gene is TRBV5-1, the J gene TRBJ1-4; a weak D match, TRBD1 (5 bases). The CDR3 spans 15 residues. CDR1 is SGHRS, CDR2 YFSETQ, per germline. The V gene lost 6 bases and the J gene lost 4 bases, with 16 bases spanning the gap. The DNA for the CDR3 is TGCGCCAGCAAACCCGTTACAGGAAGTAATGAAAAACTGTTTTTT. It translates to CASKPVTGSNEKLFF.

The CDR3: CASSAAGNTGELFF. The CDR3 nucleotides read TGTGCCAGCAGCGCGGCGGGAAACACCGGGGAGCTGTTTTTT. V usage is TRBV5-4 and J usage is TRBJ2-2, with TRBD2 as a possible D gene (6 bases). With 4 bases removed from V and 2 bases from J, the gap between germline ends came to 9 bases. Germline V gene data show CDR1 as SGHNT and CDR2 as YYREEE (reference sequence). The CDR3 is made up of 14 amino acids.

V usage is TRBV10-3 and J usage is TRBJ1-2, with 8 bases matching TRBD1. V gave up 4 bases and J gave up 1 base; unmatched junction bases: 11. Germline V gene data show CDR1 as ENHRY and CDR2 as SYGVKD. This CDR3 is built from 17 residues. CDR3 bases: TGTGCCATCAGTGGAGGGGCAGGGGGCGAACTTAACTATGGCTACACCTTC. Translated: CAISGGAGGELNYGYTF.

The chain couples TRBV5-1 to TRBJ1-1; 9 bases are shared with TRBD1. The CDR3 is made up of 12 amino acids. V lost 3 bases and J lost 8; bases outside the gene matches: 2. From germline, CDR1 is SGHRS and CDR2 YFSETQ. Written as DNA, the CDR3 is TGCGCCAGCAGCTCTGGGACAGGGGAAGCTTTCTTT. Translation gives CASSSGTGEAFF.

The V call is TRBV24-1, the J call TRBJ2-5; 10 bases line up with TRBD1. Losses at the gene ends were 4 bases for V and 4 bases for J; bases not matched to a gene: 5. Germline lookup yields CDR1 KGHDR and CDR2 SFDVKD. This CDR3 is 15 amino acids long. The CDR3 sequence: CATSELTGGRETQYF. The CDR3 region has the DNA TGTGCCACCAGTGAGTTGACAGGGGGCCGAGAGACCCAGTACTTC.

The V and J genes are TRBV2 and TRBJ1-6; no firm D call. V gave up 9 bases and J gave up 5 bases, with 14 bases separating them. This CDR3 contains 14 residues. CDR1 is SNHLY, CDR2 FYNNEI, per germline. CDR3 DNA sequence: TGTGCCAGTTTAACGTGGCGGAATAATTCACCCCTCCACTTT. This encodes CASLTWRNNSPLHF.

Here the CDR3 reads CASSRRISGELFF. CDR3 nucleotides: TGTGCCAGCAGCCGCAGAATCAGCGGGGAGCTGTTTTTT. The chain links TRBV2 to TRBJ2-2; the D is unclear. Germline V gene lookup returns CDR1 SNHLY and CDR2 FYNNEI. Trimming pared 6 bases from V and 7 bases from J, leaving 12 bases between. The CDR3 loop spans 13 amino acids.

This chain links TRBV3-1 (or the pseudogene TRBV3-2) with TRBJ2-1; tentative D call: TRBD1 (5 bases). This CDR3 contains 14 residues. The ends were cut back, 3 bases at V and 5 bases at J, with 11 bases in the middle. Germline-derived CDR1 and CDR2 are LGHDT and YNNKEL (reference sequence). The CDR3 nucleotides read TGTGCCAGCAGCCATCAGGGCCCCCACAATGAGCAGTTCTTC. It is translated as CASSHQGPHNEQFF.

The chain carries TRBV29-1 and TRBJ2-1; TRBD1 is a possible D gene (6 bases). Per germline, CDR1 SQVTM and CDR2 ANQGSEA. The CDR3 consists of 14 residues. Trimming left V 8 bases short and J 6 bases short, with 20 bases between. The CDR3 DNA sequence: TGCAGCACCTCATCCGCAAGCAGGGGCAATGAGCAGTTCTTC. Protein: CSTSSASRGNEQFF.

The rearrangement links TRBV7-9 to TRBJ2-7; 9 bases fit TRBD2. Germline assignment: CDR1 SEHNR and CDR2 FQNEAQ (reference sequence). The CDR3 is 16 amino acids. V was pared by 4 bases and J by 3 bases, with 10 bases of the junction left unmatched. The CDR3 region is CASSSTLAGPYYEQYF. The CDR3 DNA is TGTGCCAGCAGCTCCACACTAGCGGGTCCGTACTACGAGCAGTACTTC. The variable domain in full, with the rest retrieved from reference TRBV7-9 and TRBJ2-7, is DTGVSQNPRHKITKRGQNVTFRCDPISEHNRLYWYRQTLGQGPEFLTYFQNEAQLEKSRLLSDRFSAERPKGSFSTLEIQRTEQGDSAMYLCASSSTLAGPYYEQYFGPGTRLTVT.

The V gene is TRBV21-1, the J gene TRBJ1-3. TRBV21-1 is a known pseudogene. The CDR3 extends over 15 amino acids. The CDR3 here is CASRTRRLSGNTIYF. CDR3 sequence (DNA): TGTGCCAGCAGGACTAGGAGGCTCTCTGGAAACACCATATATTTT.

Only a few counts were recorded for this clone. V is TRBV19 and J is TRBJ1-6; 9 bases align to TRBD1. This CDR3 is 15 amino acids long. J gave up 10 bases and V 4 bases, and 8 bases lay outside the gene matches. Germline CDR1 and CDR2: LNHDA and SQIVND (reference sequence). CDR3 residues: CASSTSTGGGSPLHF. The CDR3 DNA reads as TGTGCCAGTAGTACCTCCACAGGGGGCGGCTCACCCCTCCACTTT. The full variable domain, completed using reference TRBV19 and TRBJ1-6, is DGGITQSPKYLFRKEGQNVTLSCEQNLNHDAMYWYRQDPGQGLRLIYYSQIVNDFQKGDIAEGYSVSREKKESFPLTVTSAQKNPTAFYLCASSTSTGGGSPLHFGNGTRLTVT.